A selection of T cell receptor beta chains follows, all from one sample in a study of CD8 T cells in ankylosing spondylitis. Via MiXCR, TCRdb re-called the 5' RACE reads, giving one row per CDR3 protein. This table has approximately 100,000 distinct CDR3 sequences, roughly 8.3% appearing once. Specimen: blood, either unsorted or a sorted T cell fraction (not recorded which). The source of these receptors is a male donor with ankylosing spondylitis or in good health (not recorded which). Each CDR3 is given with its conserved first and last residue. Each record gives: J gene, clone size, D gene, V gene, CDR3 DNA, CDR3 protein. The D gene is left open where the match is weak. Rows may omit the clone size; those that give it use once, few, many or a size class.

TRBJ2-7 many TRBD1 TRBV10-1 TGCGCCAGACCGGGACAGGACTCCGAGCAGTACTTC CARPGQDSEQYF
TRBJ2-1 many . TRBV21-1 . CASSKVAAGSYNEQFF
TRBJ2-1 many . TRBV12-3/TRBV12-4 TGTGCCCCCGGTACCCTCCAAGGCTCCTACAATGAGCAGTTCTTC CAPGTLQGSYNEQFF
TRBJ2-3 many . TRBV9 TGTGCCAGCAGCGTAGACGGGGGGCGAGCAGATACGCAGTATTTT CASSVDGGRADTQYF
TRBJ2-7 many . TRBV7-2 TGTGCCAGCAGCTCCAACAGGGTTGCCTACGAGCAGTACTTC CASSSNRVAYEQYF
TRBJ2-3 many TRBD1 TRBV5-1 TGCGCCAGCAGCCCGGGACAGCGCACAGATACGCAGTATTTT CASSPGQRTDTQYF
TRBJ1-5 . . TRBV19 TGTGCCAGTAGTATTGAGGTACCTGGGCCCCAGCATTTT CASSIEVPGPQHF
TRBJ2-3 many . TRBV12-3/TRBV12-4 TGTGCCAGCAGGTCGAGGGAAGGAGATACGCAGTATTTT CASRSREGDTQYF
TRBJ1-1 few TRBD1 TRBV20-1 TGCAGTGCTATAGGGGCGGGCAGGGGGATGGCGAACACTGAAGCTTTCTTT CSAIGAGRGMANTEAFF
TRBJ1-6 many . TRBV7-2 TGTGCCAGCAGCTTAGAAGGGTCGGTATCACCCCTCCACTTT CASSLEGSVSPLHF
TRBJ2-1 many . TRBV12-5 TGTGCTAGTGGTCCCCCTGCAGCGGGTGCAGGGGATGAGCAGTTCTTC CASGPPAAGAGDEQFF
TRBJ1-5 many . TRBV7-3 TGTGCCAGCAGCTTAACTGCAGACAATCAGCCCCAGCATTTT CASSLTADNQPQHF
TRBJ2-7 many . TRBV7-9 TGTGCCAGCAGCAAACAACAGGGTACGAACTACGAGCAGTACTTC CASSKQQGTNYEQYF
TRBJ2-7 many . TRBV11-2 TGTGCCAGCAGCTCCTCGAGCGGGTGGTACGAGCAGTACTTC CASSSSSGWYEQYF